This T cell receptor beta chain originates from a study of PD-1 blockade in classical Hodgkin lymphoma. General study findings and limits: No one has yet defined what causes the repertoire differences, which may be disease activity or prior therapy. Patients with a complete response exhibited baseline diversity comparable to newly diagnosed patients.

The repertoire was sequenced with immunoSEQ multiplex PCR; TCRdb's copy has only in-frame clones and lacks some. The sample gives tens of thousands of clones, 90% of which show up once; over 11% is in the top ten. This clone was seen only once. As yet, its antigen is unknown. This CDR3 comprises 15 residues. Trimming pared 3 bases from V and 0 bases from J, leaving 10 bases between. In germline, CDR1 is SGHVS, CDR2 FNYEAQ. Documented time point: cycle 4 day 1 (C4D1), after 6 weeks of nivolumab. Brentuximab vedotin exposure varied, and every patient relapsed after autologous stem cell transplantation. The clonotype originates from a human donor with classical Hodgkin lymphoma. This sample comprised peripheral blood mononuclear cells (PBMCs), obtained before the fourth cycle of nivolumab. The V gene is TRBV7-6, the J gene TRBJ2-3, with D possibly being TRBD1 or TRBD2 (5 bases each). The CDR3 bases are TGTGCCAGCAGCTTTGGGACCATTAGCACAGATACGCAGTATTTT. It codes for CASSFGTISTDTQYF.